The text below deals with one TCR beta chain. A few counts support this clonotype. It lacks a known antigen. No much larger clone exists at a distance of one base, and base qualities are not known. This entry belongs to a study of response to subunit inactivated influenza vaccine (dated by TCRdb to about 2018). Background on the whole study: Deep quantitative T cell receptor repertoire profiling was used in the study to track responses to a trivalent subunit inactivated influenza vaccine.

Library construction relied on RT-PCR. TCRdb lists the instrument as Illumina HiSeq 2500. TCRdb reworked the public reads: Q25 trimming with fastp, MiXCR clone assembly, productive beta chains retained. Rows with one shared CDR3 protein collapse into an entry with the most common genes and DNA. This sample gives hundreds of thousands of distinct CDR3 sequences in total; roughly 12% of them show up just once. Roughly 10% of the sample rests with the top ten. Looking up the germline V gene (reference sequence) yields CDR1 DFQATT and CDR2 SNEGSKA. V is cut by 2 bases and J by 0 bases, and the space between the germline ends is 11 bases. From the cysteine up to the phenylalanine, the CDR3 has a length of 14 residues. Just the 42-base CDR3 DNA is kept, in frame starting at base 1. Paper-wide results and their limitations: It was suggested by the authors that each seasonal influenza vaccination may recruit only a limited number of new T cells.

The sequence is built from TRBV20-1 and TRBJ2-7; no D gene call is confident. Here the sequenced sample was PBMCs from blood, taken on the day of vaccination. The sequence was collected from a man aged 50 or older who received an inactivated influenza vaccine. Donor details come from another sample of the same person, matched by shared clones. DNA sequence: TGCAGTGCTAGAATCACGGCAGCCTCCTACGAGCAGTACTTC. It codes for CSARITAASYEQYF.